Each of the 19 T cell receptor beta chains below was sequenced from the same sample in a study of OX40 agonist ivuxolimab in advanced cancers. Sequenced by immunoSEQ multiplex PCR; TCRdb stores in-frame clones only, minus some. Seen here are 30,000 to 45,000 clones, about 81% observed once, and the top ten hold 22%. Sequenced here: CD4+ or CD8+ T cells sorted from blood, sampled in a trial of the OX40 agonist ivuxolimab. The receptors were gathered from an adult with an advanced solid tumor such as melanoma, head and neck, liver or kidney cancer.

This chain links TRBV6-5 with TRBJ1-1; no definite D call. CDR3 length: 13 residues. Trimming took off 0 bases at V and 8 bases at J, with 10 bases between the two ends. Germline values: CDR1 MNHEY, CDR2 SVGAGI. For the CDR3, the DNA is TGTGCCAGCAGTTACTCGGAGAGGGCAGAAGCTTTCTTT. It encodes CASSYSERAEAFF.

The chain couples TRBV10-2 to TRBJ1-3, with a possible D match to TRBD1 (6 bases). The V end was cut by 5 bases, the J end by 3 bases, with 11 bases between. This CDR3 contains 14 residues. Germline V CDR1 and CDR2: WSHSY, SAAADI. CDR3 protein: CASSRGLDGNTIYF. Here the CDR3 DNA reads TGCGCCAGCAGTAGGGGGTTAGATGGAAACACCATATATTTT.

V is TRBV28 and J is TRBJ2-3; D remains ambiguous. V gave up 3 bases and J gave up 9 bases, with 10 bases separating them. The CDR3 has 12 amino acids. CDR1 MDHEN and CDR2 SYDVKM come from the germline V gene. CDR3 sequence (DNA): TGTGCCAGCAGTTTCGTGGGGTCGACGCAGTATTTT. Protein product: CASSFVGSTQYF.

The V and J genes are TRBV30 and TRBJ1-1; D not resolved. The CDR3 totals 11 residues. CDR1 is GTSNPN and CDR2 is SVGIG in the germline V gene (reference sequence). Trimming removed 4 bases at V and 1 base at J, with 4 bases between. DNA of the CDR3: TGTGCCTGGAAGGGGAACACTGAAGCTTTCTTT. Amino acid sequence: CAWKGNTEAFF.

The chain couples TRBV30 to TRBJ1-1, with D unclear. The CDR3 contains 15 residues. With 3 bases removed from V and 0 bases from J, the gap between germline ends came to 14 bases. Germline-derived CDR1 and CDR2 are GTSNPN and SVGIG (reference sequence). CDR3 loop: CAWSREVRVNTEAFF. CDR3 nucleotide sequence: TGTGCCTGGAGCCGGGAAGTCAGAGTGAACACTGAAGCTTTCTTT.

The CDR3 nucleotides are TGTGCCAGCAGCGTCGGGACAGCGCAAGAGACCCAGTACTTC. The encoded protein is CASSVGTAQETQYF. The gene calls are TRBV9 and TRBJ2-5; 7 bases line up with TRBD1. With 2 bases clipped from V and 2 bases from J, the junction kept 3 bases outside the gene matches. Looked up from germline, CDR1 is SGDLS and CDR2 is YYNGEE. This CDR3 contains 14 residues.

The chain uses TRBV7-3 and TRBJ1-2, with 9 bases lining up with TRBD1. Germline loops: CDR1 SGHTA, CDR2 FQGTGA. V lost 5 bases to trimming and J lost 6 bases; unmatched junction nucleotides: 4. This CDR3 is built from 13 residues. CDR3 region: CASSRDRDDGYTF. CDR3 bases: TGTGCCAGCAGCCGGGACAGGGACGATGGCTACACCTTC.

Only one count was recorded for this clone. The genes are TRBV6-6 and TRBJ1-2, with a possible D match to TRBD1 (6 bases). The V end lost 4 bases, the J end lost 8 bases, and 14 bases lay between the germline ends. The germline V gene encodes CDR1 MNHNY and CDR2 SVGAGI (reference sequence). The CDR3 runs 13 residues. CDR3 in DNA: TGTGCCAGCAGTTCAACCAGGGGCGGGGGCTACACCTTC. The encoded protein is CASSSTRGGGYTF.

The chain couples TRBV19 to TRBJ1-1; D uncertain. V was pared by 0 bases and J by 1 base, with 6 bases between. CDR1 LNHDA and CDR2 SQIVND come from the germline V gene (reference sequence). The CDR3 runs to 14 residues. The DNA for the CDR3 is TGTGCCAGTAGTATAGATGTTCCGAACACTGAAGCTTTCTTT. This gives the protein CASSIDVPNTEAFF.

The V call is TRBV7-2, the J call TRBJ2-7, with no clear D. V lost 5 bases and J 7 bases, leaving 18 bases between the germline ends. Per the germline V gene, CDR1 is SGHTA and CDR2 is FQGNSA. The CDR3 spans 14 residues. The CDR3 region is CASSPSYGLGEQYF. For the CDR3, the DNA is TGTGCCAGCAGCCCTTCTTACGGCTTGGGAGAGCAGTACTTC.

This clone turned up a few times. The rearrangement links TRBV18 to TRBJ2-2; D possibly uses TRBD1 or TRBD2 (5 bases each). The CDR3 is made up of 14 amino acids. V shed 1 base and J shed 7 bases, with 10 bases lying between them. Germline V CDR1 and CDR2: KGHSH, LQKENI. The DNA of the CDR3 is TGTGCCAGCTCACCACGGGGGATCAACGGGGAGCTGTTTTTT. Translation gives CASSPRGINGELFF.

The chain carries TRBV29-1 and TRBJ2-2, with 10 bases aligning to TRBD2. With V trimmed by 7 bases and J by 7 bases, 15 bases remained unmatched. The CDR3 totals 16 residues. Germline values: CDR1 SQVTM, CDR2 ANQGSEA. CDR3 amino acids: CSGGKRAGGHSGELFF. The CDR3, as DNA: TGCAGCGGGGGCAAGCGAGCGGGGGGGCATAGCGGGGAGCTGTTTTTT.

The gene calls are TRBV7-3 and TRBJ2-3, with 11 bases lining up with TRBD2. The CDR3 has 17 amino acids. Germline-derived CDR1 and CDR2 are SGHTA and FQGTGA. The V gene end was trimmed by 3 bases and the J gene end by 4 bases; junction bases not matched to a gene: 9. The CDR3: CASSFTTSGSFPDTQYF. The CDR3 region has the DNA TGTGCCAGCAGCTTCACAACTAGCGGGAGTTTCCCAGATACGCAGTATTTT.

The rearrangement joins TRBV11-2 to TRBJ2-3; D gene ambiguous. The V gene's germline CDR1 is SGHAT and CDR2 FQNNGV. This CDR3 has 17 residues. Trimming removed 3 bases at V and 6 bases at J, with 22 bases between. CDR3 loop: CASSFHPKDTPTDTQYF. CDR3 DNA: TGTGCCAGCAGCTTTCACCCCAAGGATACCCCGACGGATACGCAGTATTTT. The whole variable domain, filled in from reference TRBV11-2 and TRBJ2-3, reads EAGVAQSPRYKIIEKRQSVAFWCNPISGHATLYWYQQILGQGPKLLIQFQNNGVVDDSQLPKDRFSAERLKGVDSTLKIQPAKLEDSAVYLCASSFHPKDTPTDTQYFGPGTRLTVL.

The CDR3 DNA is TGTGCCAGCAGCCACTGTGGGGGCGAGACCCAGTACTTC. It yields the protein CASSHCGGETQYF. The chain uses TRBV6-8 and TRBJ2-5; tentatively, D is TRBD1 (6 bases). Germline V CDR1 and CDR2: MNHGY, SAAAGT. V was trimmed by 6 bases and J by 5 bases, leaving 13 bases between them. This CDR3 region has 13 residues.

The V and J genes are TRBV6-1 and TRBJ2-1, with 7 bases identical to TRBD2. The germline V gene encodes CDR1 MNHNS and CDR2 SASEGT. V lost 7 bases, J lost 4 bases, and 7 bases stayed unmatched. CDR3 length equals 14 residues. In DNA, the CDR3 is TGTGCCAGCATATTAAGCGGGGAATACAATGAGCAGTTCTTC. It specifies CASILSGEYNEQFF.

V gene TRBV11-2 combines with J gene TRBJ2-3, with D possibly TRBD2 on 6 matching bases. The CDR3 spans 15 residues. The germline V gene encodes CDR1 SGHAT and CDR2 FQNNGV. The ends were cut back, 8 bases at V and 4 bases at J, with 19 bases in the middle. The CDR3 DNA is TGTGCCAGCGCAAAGGGCGGGAAACGGCCAGATACGCAGTATTTT. This sequence encodes CASAKGGKRPDTQYF.

This clone occurred once. The J gene is TRBJ1-2, the V gene TRBV30; TRBD1 matches 7 bases. CDR1 GTSNPN and CDR2 SVGIG come from the germline V gene (reference sequence). V trimming: 0 bases; J trimming: 7 bases; junction bases outside the gene matches: 2. The CDR3 is 12 residues long. CDR3 in DNA: TGTGCCTGGAGTGTACAGGGGCCTGGCTACACCTTC. Protein sequence: CAWSVQGPGYTF.

The rearrangement uses TRBV6-1 and TRBJ1-6; D is unresolved. V lost 4 bases and J 5 bases, leaving 15 bases between the germline ends. Germline CDR1 is MNHNS and CDR2 is SASEGT. This CDR3 region has 16 residues. The CDR3 DNA follows: TGTGCCAGCAGTGCCATACAAGGATTTAATAATTCACCCCTCCACTTT. Translation: CASSAIQGFNNSPLHF.